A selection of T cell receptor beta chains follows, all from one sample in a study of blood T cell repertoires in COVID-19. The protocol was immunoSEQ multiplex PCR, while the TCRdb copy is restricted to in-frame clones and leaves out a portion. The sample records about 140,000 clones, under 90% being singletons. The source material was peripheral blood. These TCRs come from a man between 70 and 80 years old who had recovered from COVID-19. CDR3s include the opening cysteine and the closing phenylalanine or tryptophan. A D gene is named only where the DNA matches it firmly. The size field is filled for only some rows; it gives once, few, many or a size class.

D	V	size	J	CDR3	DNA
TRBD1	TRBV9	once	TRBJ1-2	CASSGSGQGAYGYTF	TGTGCCAGCAGCGGATCAGGACAGGGGGCATATGGCTACACCTTC
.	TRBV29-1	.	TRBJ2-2	CSVRGTNTGELFF	TGCAGCGTTCGGGGAACCAACACCGGGGAGCTGTTTTTT
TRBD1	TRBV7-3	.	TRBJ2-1	CASSHTTGTYNEQFF	TGTGCCAGCAGCCATACGACAGGGACCTACAATGAGCAGTTCTTC
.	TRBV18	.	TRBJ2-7	CASSPSDSYEQYF	TGTGCCAGCTCACCAAGCGACTCCTACGAGCAGTACTTC
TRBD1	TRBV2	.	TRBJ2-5	CASRPTGQGRETQYF	TGTGCCAGCAGACCGACTGGACAGGGACGGGAGACCCAGTACTTC
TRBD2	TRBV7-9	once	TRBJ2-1	CASSAGLGANEQFF	TGTGCCAGCAGCGCGGGACTAGGGGCTAATGAGCAGTTCTTC
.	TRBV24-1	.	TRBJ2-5	CATSGQSIGGETQYF	TGTGCCACCAGTGGCCAGTCCATTGGGGGGGAGACCCAGTACTTC
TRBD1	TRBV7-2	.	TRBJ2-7	CASSQDRGGRGEQYF	TGTGCCAGCAGCCAAGACAGGGGAGGAAGGGGTGAGCAGTACTTC
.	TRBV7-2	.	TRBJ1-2	CASSETGLGGYTF	TGTGCCAGCAGCGAAACAGGGCTAGGGGGCTACACCTTC
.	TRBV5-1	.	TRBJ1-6	CATSQGGSYNSPLHF	TGCGCCACCTCCCAGGGAGGCTCCTATAATTCACCCCTCCACTTT
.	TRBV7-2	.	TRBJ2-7	CASSLEAGGGYGQYF	TGTGCCAGCAGCTTAGAGGCAGGGGGAGGCTATGGGCAGTACTTC
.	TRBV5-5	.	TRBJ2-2	CASSLADTGELFF	TGTGCCAGCAGCTTAGCCGATACCGGGGAGCTGTTTTTT
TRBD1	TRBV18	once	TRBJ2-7	CASSPGRTGPYEQYF	TGTGCCAGCTCACCAGGTCGGACAGGACCCTACGAGCAGTACTTC
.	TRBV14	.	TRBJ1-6	CASSQNRGKALHF	TGTGCCAGCAGCCAAAACCGGGGGAAAGCCCTCCACTTT
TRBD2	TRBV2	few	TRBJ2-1	CASSDGLAGDNEQFF	TGTGCCAGCAGTGATGGGCTAGCGGGCGACAATGAGCAGTTCTTC
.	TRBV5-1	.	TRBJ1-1	CASSLYQGNTEAFF	TGCGCCAGCAGCTTGTACCAGGGGAACACTGAAGCTTTCTTT
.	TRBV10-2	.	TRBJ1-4	CASSTGGGREKLFF	TGCGCCAGCAGCACCGGGGGGGGACGTGAAAAACTGTTTTTT
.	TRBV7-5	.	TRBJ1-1	CARSRRPTGWAEAFF	TGTGCCAGAAGTCGCCGGCCAACGGGGTGGGCTGAAGCTTTCTTT
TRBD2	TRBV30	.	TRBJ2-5	CAWTIAGGRETQYF	TGTGCCTGGACTATAGCGGGGGGGAGGGAGACCCAGTACTTC
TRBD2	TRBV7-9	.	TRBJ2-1	CASSFQPPGLENYNEQFF	TGTGCCAGCAGCTTCCAGCCCCCGGGACTAGAGAACTACAATGAGCAGTTCTTC
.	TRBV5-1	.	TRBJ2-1	CASSLGGVTYNEQFF	TGCGCCAGCAGCTTGGGCGGGGTCACGTACAATGAGCAGTTCTTC
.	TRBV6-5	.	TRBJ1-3	CASSYSRGTSGNTIYF	TGTGCCAGCAGTTACTCGCGGGGAACCTCTGGAAACACCATATATTTT
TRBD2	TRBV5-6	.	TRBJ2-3	CASSLGGRTDTQYF	TGTGCCAGCAGCTTAGGCGGGAGAACAGATACGCAGTATTTT
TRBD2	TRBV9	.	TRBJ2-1	CASSLGLASSYNEQFF	TGTGCCAGCAGCTTGGGACTAGCAAGCTCCTACAATGAGCAGTTCTTC
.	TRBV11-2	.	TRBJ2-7	CASSLDRQNLFNEQYF	TGTGCCAGCAGCTTAGATAGACAGAACCTATTTAACGAGCAGTACTTC